This T cell receptor (beta chain) appears in the sequencing data of a study of blood T cell repertoires in COVID-19. Germline CDR1 reads MGHRA; CDR2 reads YSYEKL. V was clipped by 3 bases and J by 0 bases, with 14 bases between them. The CDR3 consists of 16 residues. This clone has more than one count but fewer than ten. Seattle cases were enrolled at active infection and followed longitudinally. Source study methods: Amplification with reference gene primers provided the estimates of nucleated cell counts. Method: immunoSEQ multiplex PCR; TCRdb's copy keeps in-frame clones and lacks some. That table furnishes V, J and clone size, whereas the DNA furnished D and trimming. The table lists roughly 160,000 clones, around 87% of them singletons.

The gene calls are TRBV4-1 and TRBJ1-1; perhaps TRBD1 as D (5 bases). Input material: peripheral blood. The receptor was isolated from a woman in her 70s with COVID-19, enrolled during active disease. The DNA for the CDR3 is TGCGCCAGCAGCCAGGTAATAGGGGCGATGAACACTGAAGCTTTCTTT. Its protein product is CASSQVIGAMNTEAFF.